This TCR beta chain stems from a study of cytomegalovirus exposure and HLA in healthy donors (dated by TCRdb to 2017 to 2019). About the investigation overall: An earlier analysis of roughly 610 of the donors reported roughly 300 Gb of sequence data and around 120 million unique TCR beta sequences obtained from some 200 million T cells. About 330 gigabases of sequencing data and tens of millions of unique TCR sequences made up an early release that covered approximately 700 HLA-typed donors. A later analysis re-examined previously published TCR beta repertoires from 610 or so donors and added high-resolution HLA genotyping to investigate patterns of TCR occurrence. An earlier analysis of fewer than 750 of the donors used high-throughput TCR beta sequencing to judge whether each TCR beta V gene segment behaved as functional or pseudogenic. To predict cytomegalovirus infection status, the study brought together high-throughput TCR immunosequencing, statistical association of individual TCRs with disease status, and machine learning. Because of strong linkage in the cohort, a handful of DR-DQ haplotypes were treated as single units for association and clustering. All discovery cohort repertoires had been generated on a single sequencing platform. A later genetic analysis used genome-wide SNP genotypes for about three fifths of the roughly 700 donors, treating that subset as a discovery cohort. The aim of the study was to test whether cataloging public T cell receptors could identify signatures of past pathogen exposure. Donor age, sex, ethnicity and CMV serostatus were compiled alongside the repertoire data. Among approximately 370 genotyped donors of the cohort, an average of about 220,000 unique TCR beta nucleotide sequences was sequenced per donor, of which about 20% were non-productive. The genetic ancestry cluster associated with self-reported Caucasian donors included around four fifths of the roughly 410 genotyped donors. Rather than using new phenotypic data, the later analysis identified candidate immune exposures from TCR beta sequences and from how often those sequences occurred across donors. The T cell repertoires of 700 or so subjects were profiled by immunosequencing and related to cytomegalovirus serostatus. A separate validation cohort of over a hundred different subjects was used in addition to the roughly 670-subject first cohort. Typing coverage differed by locus: A, B, C, DRB1 and DQB1 were typed in roughly 620-630 donors, DQA1 in about 500, DPA1 in 606, and DPB1 in roughly 470. HLA typing covered class I and class II loci at four-digit resolution.

Concerning this clone: Which antigen it targets is not known. No much larger clone exists at a distance of one base, and base qualities are not known.

On the study overall, not on this receptor specifically: Because some donors lacked HLA typing at each locus, the association tests relied only on the typed subset. In a later analysis, around 15,000 TCR beta sequences were associated with specific HLA alleles at a false discovery rate of 0.05. In a later analysis, TCR association rates were found to vary across HLA loci, with the most associated TCRs seen for DRB1 alleles and the fewest for HLA-C alleles. Assigning TCR associations to individual alleles was difficult when HLA alleles, especially DR and DQ, strongly co-occurred. The classifier was reported to diagnose cytomegalovirus status with high specificity and sensitivity in both the original cohort and the validation cohort. Linkage disequilibrium might explain the correlated functional status among segregating V segments, but an unknown experimental factor could not be excluded. Only TCR beta chains were sequenced in this cohort, and the absence of alpha or paired-chain data limited detectable features. According to a later genetic analysis, donors in an Asian-associated ancestry cluster had fewer N-insertions in productive TCRs than the approximately 650-donor mean. In an earlier analysis of approximately 600 of the donors, most TCR beta V segments were observed in productive rearrangements about 87% or about 30% of the time, broadly matching IMGT annotations. Sequencing depth was assumed to be roughly uniform across donors in the presence/absence analyses, though that assumption may not hold. A further reported finding was that TCR beta sequences accurately predicted the HLA-A and HLA-B alleles for most subjects in the first cohort. Some IMGT-functional V segments, including TRBV6-2 and TRBV6-3, could not be told apart with the 87-base-pair reads, so those segments were excluded. In a later analysis, most CMV-associated TCR beta chains were found to appear HLA-restricted, with HLA associations seemingly driven largely by CMV exposure. The authors suggested that the approach could potentially be generalized to other disease states and immunological phenotypes. While some public TCRs were present in many individuals, most TCR sequences turned up only very rarely across donors. In the study, about 150 TCR beta chains were listed as associated with cytomegalovirus. The only immune exposure information available for the cohort was CMV serostatus. Three of the identified cytomegalovirus-associated TCR beta chains were confirmed in vitro to be specific for cytomegalovirus antigens. Because counts were too low, about 15 rarely observed V segments, including chromosome 9 orphons, were left out of the earlier analysis of 587 of the donors. In a later analysis, HLA-associated TCR beta chains were found to be more clonally expanded and to have lower generation probabilities than equally common non-associated chains. A cluster of highly shared sequence variants was judged likely to be a technical artifact of the sequencing pipeline. In a later analysis, several top co-occurrence clusters were reported to appear linked to parvovirus B19, influenza, CMV and Epstein-Barr virus. V-gene and J-gene trimming of TCR beta chains was associated with a missense DCLRE1C variant in a later genetic analysis, and the association was replicated in an independent cohort.

The cohort consisted of 600 or so healthy bone marrow donors. At the time of sampling, all cohort members were nominally healthy, though unrecorded immune exposures were likely present. The donor tested CMV seronegative, placing the donor among the roughly 340 seronegative members of the cohort. A peripheral blood sample was provided by each donor, and peripheral blood mononuclear cells were used for TCR beta sequencing. Genomic DNA extraction from the blood cell samples was performed with the Qiagen DNeasy Blood Extraction Kit. Library preparation employed the immunoSEQ multiplex PCR assay. For the multiplex PCR, a mixture combining 60 forward primers for TCR Vbeta segments and 13 reverse primers for TCR Jbeta segments was used. A multiplex PCR assay on genomic DNA amplified the CDR3 region of rearranged TCR beta genes. On the Illumina HiSeq System, the amplified TCR beta libraries were sequenced as 87-base-pair reads. The authors' pipeline ran thus. Across the 700 or so repertoires, a later analysis counted some 81 million unique TCR beta chains, 9.5 million to 13 million of which were shared by at least two donors. To remove PCR and sequencing errors, raw reads were error-corrected and collapsed into unique sequences using a nearest-neighbor algorithm that merged closely related sequences. Alignment of CDR3 sequences to IMGT reference sequences was used to assign V, D and J gene segments. For a sequence to be retained, a match of at least six nucleotides was required to both a V gene segment and a J gene segment. A rearrangement counted as productive if the CDR3 had no stop codons and remained in frame with V and J, and every other rearrangement counted as non-productive. Following IMGT convention, CDR3 was defined as the stretch from the second conserved V-encoded cysteine to the conserved J-encoded phenylalanine. Sequences without an unambiguous match to a single V gene segment were excluded from the earlier analysis of several hundred of the donors. In an earlier analysis of about 590 of the donors, a V segment was called functional when productive rearrangements were above 56.7%, and segregating when the standard deviation between donors exceeded 5%. A statistical classification framework was built for diagnosing cytomegalovirus status from the catalog of TCR beta chain sequences. In a later analysis, TCR nucleotide sequences were compared against IMGT/GENE-DB human TR gene sequences so that V and J genes could be assigned. A later analysis assigned CDR3 sequences and most-parsimonious VDJ recombination scenarios with the TCRdist pipeline. In a later analysis, every TCR beta chain was defined by the combination of its CDR3 amino acid sequence and its V-gene family, and reads without a unique V-gene family were dropped. In a later analysis, 450 to 600 highly shared, low-generation-probability nucleotide sequences were removed to address suspected cross-contamination and a sequencing artifact. For each public chain, a later analysis derived a clonal expansion index from normalized ranks of inferred template counts within each repertoire. In a later analysis, generation probabilities were computed with a VDJ recombination model fitted to out-of-frame rearrangements, and the resulting probabilities were checked against IGoR. A later analysis scored TCR-TCR, TCR-HLA and TCR-CMV co-occurrence with hypergeometric tests, applying a repertoire-size bias correction to TCR pairs. A later analysis estimated false discovery rates by permuting HLA or CMV assignments 20 times. In a later analysis, co-occurring TCRs were grouped using DBSCAN, and TCRdist sequence similarity was added for clustering within HLA-allele-positive subsets. Co-occurrence clustering excluded repertoires with fewer than 30,000 or more than 120,000 public chains, plus five with anomalous nucleotide sharing. TCRdb holds this immuneACCESS table with in-frame rearrangements only. Some clones are missing; in checked studies, unresolved V genes explain under half, and the rest has no known cause. V, J and clone size were drawn from that table, and D and trimming were deduced from the DNA. The sample includes some 120,000 clones, with roughly 75% observed a single time. The top ten clonotypes cover 3% to 4% of the sample.

V and J lose 4 bases and 6 bases, and a span of 9 bases separates them. CDR3 length: 13 amino acids, cysteine to phenylalanine. Only CDR3 DNA remains: 39 bases, in frame from the first base. The germline V gene (reference sequence) specifies SSHAT as CDR1 and FNYEAQ as CDR2. The clonotype was recovered from a woman aged 50 to 60 in good health and CMV-seronegative. The V and J segments used are TRBV7-7 and TRBJ2-2; TRBD1 is possibly the D segment (6 matching bases). What was sequenced was PBMCs. CDR3 region: CASSSDSPGELFF. The nucleotide sequence is TGTGCCAGCAGCTCGGACAGCCCCGGGGAGCTGTTTTTT.